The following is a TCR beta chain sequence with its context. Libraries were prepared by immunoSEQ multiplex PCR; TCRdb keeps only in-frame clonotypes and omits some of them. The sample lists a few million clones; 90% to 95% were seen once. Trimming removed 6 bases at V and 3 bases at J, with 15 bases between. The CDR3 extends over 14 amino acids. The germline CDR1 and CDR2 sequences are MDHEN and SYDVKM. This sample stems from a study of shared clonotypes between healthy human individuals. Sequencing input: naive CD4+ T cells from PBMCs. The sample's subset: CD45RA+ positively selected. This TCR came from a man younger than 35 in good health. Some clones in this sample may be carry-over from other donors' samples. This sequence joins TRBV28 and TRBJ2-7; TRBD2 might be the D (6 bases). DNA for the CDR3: TGTGCCAGCAGCCCTCTTGGGGGGATCTACGAGCAGTACTTC. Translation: CASSPLGGIYEQYF.